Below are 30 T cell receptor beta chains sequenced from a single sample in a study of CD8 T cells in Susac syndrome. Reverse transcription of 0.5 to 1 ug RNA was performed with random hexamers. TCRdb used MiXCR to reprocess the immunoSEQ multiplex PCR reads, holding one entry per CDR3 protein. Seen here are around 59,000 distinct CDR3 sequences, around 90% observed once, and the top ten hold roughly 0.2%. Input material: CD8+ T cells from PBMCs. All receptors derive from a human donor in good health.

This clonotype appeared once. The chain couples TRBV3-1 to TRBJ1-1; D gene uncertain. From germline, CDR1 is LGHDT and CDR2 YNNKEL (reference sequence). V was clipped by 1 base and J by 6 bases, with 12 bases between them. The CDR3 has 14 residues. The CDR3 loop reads CASSQGVESAEAFF. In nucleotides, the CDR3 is TGTGCCAGCAGCCAAGGTGTGGAAAGCGCTGAAGCTTTCTTT.

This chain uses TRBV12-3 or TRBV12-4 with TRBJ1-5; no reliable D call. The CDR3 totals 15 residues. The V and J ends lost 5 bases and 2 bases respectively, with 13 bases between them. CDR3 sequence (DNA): TGTGCCAGCAGTCCTTCTAGGGAGGGCAATCAGCCCCAGCATTTT. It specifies CASSPSREGNQPQHF.

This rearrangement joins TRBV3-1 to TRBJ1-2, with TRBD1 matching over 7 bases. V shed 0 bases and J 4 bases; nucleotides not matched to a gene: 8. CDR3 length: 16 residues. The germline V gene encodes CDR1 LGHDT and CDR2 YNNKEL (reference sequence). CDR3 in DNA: TGTGCCAGCAGCCAAGATCGGGTAGGGGGCAGCTATGGCTACACCTTC. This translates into CASSQDRVGGSYGYTF.

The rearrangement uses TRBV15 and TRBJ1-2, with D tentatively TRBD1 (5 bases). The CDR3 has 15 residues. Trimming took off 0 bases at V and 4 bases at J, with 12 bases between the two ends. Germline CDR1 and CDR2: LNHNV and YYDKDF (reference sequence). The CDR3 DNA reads TGTGCCACCAGCAGAGACCGGGGCGCTGGCTATGGCTACACCTTC. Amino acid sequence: CATSRDRGAGYGYTF.

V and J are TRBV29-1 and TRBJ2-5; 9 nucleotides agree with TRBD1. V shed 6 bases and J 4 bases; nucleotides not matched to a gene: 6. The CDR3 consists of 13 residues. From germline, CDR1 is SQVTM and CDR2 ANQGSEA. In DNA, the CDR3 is TGCAGCGTGGCGGGACAGGGAGGAGAGACCCAGTACTTC. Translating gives CSVAGQGGETQYF.

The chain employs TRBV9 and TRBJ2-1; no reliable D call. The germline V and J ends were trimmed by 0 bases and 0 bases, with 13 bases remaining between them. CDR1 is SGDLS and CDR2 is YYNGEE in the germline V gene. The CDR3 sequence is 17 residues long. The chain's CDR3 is CASSVGVRPGSYNEQFF. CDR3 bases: TGTGCCAGCAGCGTAGGCGTCAGGCCGGGCTCCTACAATGAGCAGTTCTTC.

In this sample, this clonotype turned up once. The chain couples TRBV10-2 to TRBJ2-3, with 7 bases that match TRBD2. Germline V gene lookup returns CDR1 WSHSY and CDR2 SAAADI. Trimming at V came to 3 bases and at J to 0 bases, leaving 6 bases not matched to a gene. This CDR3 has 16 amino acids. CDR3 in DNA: TGCGCCAGCAGTGAACTAGCGCTCCATAGCACAGATACGCAGTATTTT. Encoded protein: CASSELALHSTDTQYF.

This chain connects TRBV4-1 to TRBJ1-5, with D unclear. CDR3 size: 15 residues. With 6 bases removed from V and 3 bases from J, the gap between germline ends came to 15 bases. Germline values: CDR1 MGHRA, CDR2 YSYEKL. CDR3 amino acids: CASREAPSSNQPQHF. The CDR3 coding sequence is TGCGCCAGCAGGGAGGCCCCCAGCTCCAATCAGCCCCAGCATTTT.

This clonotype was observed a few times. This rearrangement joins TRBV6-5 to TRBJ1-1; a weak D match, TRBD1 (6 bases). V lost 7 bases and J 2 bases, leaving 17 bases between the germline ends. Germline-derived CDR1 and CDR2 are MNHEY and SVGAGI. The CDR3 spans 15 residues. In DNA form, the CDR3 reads TGTGCCAGCAATTTGTACAGGGCTTTTAACACTGAAGCTTTCTTT. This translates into CASNLYRAFNTEAFF.

The CDR3 bases are TGCGCCAGCAGCCAAACAGGGGGCGAAGTAGAGACCCAGTACTTC. Its protein product is CASSQTGGEVETQYF. The chain is built from TRBV4-3 and TRBJ2-5; 9 bases fit TRBD1. J lost 4 bases, V lost 2 bases, and 5 bases had no gene match. Germline CDR1 LGHNA, CDR2 YSLEER. The CDR3 contains 15 residues.

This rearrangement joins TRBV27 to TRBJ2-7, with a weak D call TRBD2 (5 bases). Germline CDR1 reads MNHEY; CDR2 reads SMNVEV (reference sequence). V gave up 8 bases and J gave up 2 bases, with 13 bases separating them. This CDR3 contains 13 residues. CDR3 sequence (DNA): TGTGCCAGCGGACCCCCGGAGGCCTACGAGCAGTACTTC. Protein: CASGPPEAYEQYF.

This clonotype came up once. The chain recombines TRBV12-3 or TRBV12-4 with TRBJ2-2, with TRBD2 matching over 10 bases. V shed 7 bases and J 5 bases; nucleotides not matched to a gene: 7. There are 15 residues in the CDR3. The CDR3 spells CASNSAGGRTGELFF. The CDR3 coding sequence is TGTGCCAGCAACTCAGCGGGGGGGCGTACCGGGGAGCTGTTTTTT.

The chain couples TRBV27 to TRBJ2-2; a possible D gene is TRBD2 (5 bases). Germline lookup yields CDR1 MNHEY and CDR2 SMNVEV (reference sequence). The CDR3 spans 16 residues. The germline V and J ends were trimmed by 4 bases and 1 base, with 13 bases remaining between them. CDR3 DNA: TGTGCCAGCAGTTGGAGTGTCGGGGAGAACACCGGGGAGCTGTTTTTT. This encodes CASSWSVGENTGELFF.

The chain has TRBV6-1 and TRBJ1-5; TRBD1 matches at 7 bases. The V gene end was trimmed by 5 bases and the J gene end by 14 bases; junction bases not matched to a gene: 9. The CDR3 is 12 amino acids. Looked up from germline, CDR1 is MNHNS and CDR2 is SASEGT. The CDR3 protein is CASSLWDSEKHF. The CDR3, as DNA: TGTGCCAGCAGTTTATGGGACAGCGAGAAGCATTTT.

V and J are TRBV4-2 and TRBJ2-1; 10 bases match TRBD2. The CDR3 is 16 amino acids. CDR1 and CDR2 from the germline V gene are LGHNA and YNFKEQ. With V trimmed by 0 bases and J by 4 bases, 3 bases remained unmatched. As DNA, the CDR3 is TGTGCCAGCAGCCAAGATCCAGCGGGGGGGTACAATGAGCAGTTCTTC. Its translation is CASSQDPAGGYNEQFF.

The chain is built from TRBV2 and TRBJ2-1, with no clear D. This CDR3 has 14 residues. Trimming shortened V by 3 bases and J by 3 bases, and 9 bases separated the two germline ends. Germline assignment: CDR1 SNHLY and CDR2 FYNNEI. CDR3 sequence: CASSDPANYNEQFF. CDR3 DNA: TGTGCCAGCAGTGATCCAGCGAACTACAATGAGCAGTTCTTC.

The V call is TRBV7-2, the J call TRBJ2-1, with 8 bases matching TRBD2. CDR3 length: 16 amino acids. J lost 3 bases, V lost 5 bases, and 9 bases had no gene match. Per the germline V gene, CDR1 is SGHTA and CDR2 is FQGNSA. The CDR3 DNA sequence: TGTGCCAGCAGCGTTAGCGGGGTCGGGGACTACAATGAGCAGTTCTTC. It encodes CASSVSGVGDYNEQFF.

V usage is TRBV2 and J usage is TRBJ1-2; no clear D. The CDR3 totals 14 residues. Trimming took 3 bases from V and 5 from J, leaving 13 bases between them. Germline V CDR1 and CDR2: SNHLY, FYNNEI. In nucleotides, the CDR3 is TGTGCCAGCAGTGACGGCGGAGACCTTTATGGCTACACCTTC. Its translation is CASSDGGDLYGYTF.

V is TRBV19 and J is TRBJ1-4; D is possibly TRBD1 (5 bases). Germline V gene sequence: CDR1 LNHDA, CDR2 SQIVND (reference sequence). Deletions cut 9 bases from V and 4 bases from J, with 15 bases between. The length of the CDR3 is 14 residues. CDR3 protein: CASWTEGFNEKLFF. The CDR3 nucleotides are TGTGCCAGCTGGACGGAGGGGTTTAATGAAAAACTGTTTTTT.

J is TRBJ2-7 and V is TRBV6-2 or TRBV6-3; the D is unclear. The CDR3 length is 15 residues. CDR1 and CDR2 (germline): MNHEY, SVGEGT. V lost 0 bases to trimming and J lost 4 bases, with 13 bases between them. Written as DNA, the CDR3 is TGTGCCAGCAGTTACTCGAACCCGGAGTCGTACGAGCAGTACTTC. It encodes CASSYSNPESYEQYF.

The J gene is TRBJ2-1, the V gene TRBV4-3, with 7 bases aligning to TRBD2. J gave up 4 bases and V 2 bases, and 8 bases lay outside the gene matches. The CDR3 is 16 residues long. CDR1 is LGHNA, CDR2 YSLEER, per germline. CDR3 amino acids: CASSQRASGAYNEQFF. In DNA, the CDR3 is TGCGCCAGCAGCCAAAGAGCTAGCGGAGCTTACAATGAGCAGTTCTTC.

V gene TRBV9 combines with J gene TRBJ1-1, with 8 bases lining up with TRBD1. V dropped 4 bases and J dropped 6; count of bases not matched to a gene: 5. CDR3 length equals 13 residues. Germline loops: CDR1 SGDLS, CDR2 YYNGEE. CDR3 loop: CASSIGQGPEAFF. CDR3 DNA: TGTGCCAGCAGCATCGGACAGGGCCCTGAAGCTTTCTTT.

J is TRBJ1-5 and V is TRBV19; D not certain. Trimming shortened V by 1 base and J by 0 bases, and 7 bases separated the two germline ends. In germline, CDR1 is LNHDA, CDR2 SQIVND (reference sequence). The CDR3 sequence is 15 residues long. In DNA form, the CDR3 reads TGTGCCAGTAGTATAGCGCCATATAGCAATCAGCCCCAGCATTTT. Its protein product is CASSIAPYSNQPQHF.

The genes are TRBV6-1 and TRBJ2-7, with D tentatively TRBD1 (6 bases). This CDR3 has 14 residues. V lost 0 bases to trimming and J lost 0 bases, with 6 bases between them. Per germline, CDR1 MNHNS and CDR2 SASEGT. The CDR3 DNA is TGTGCCAGCAGTGAAGCGGGGGCCTCCTACGAGCAGTACTTC. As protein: CASSEAGASYEQYF.

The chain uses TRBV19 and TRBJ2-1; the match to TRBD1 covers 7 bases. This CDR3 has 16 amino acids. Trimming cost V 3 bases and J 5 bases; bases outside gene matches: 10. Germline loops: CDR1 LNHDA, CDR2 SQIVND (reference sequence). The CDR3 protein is CASSMGDRVINNEQFF. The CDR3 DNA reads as TGTGCCAGTAGTATGGGAGACAGGGTAATAAACAATGAGCAGTTCTTC.

CDR3 region: CASSYPGDGYGYTF. The CDR3 DNA follows: TGTGCCAGCAGCTACCCGGGGGACGGGTATGGCTACACCTTC. The chain couples TRBV7-9 to TRBJ1-2; D might be TRBD1 (5 bases). Germline V CDR1 and CDR2: SEHNR, FQNEAQ (reference sequence). V was trimmed by 4 bases and J by 5 bases, leaving 14 bases between them. The CDR3 is 14 residues long.

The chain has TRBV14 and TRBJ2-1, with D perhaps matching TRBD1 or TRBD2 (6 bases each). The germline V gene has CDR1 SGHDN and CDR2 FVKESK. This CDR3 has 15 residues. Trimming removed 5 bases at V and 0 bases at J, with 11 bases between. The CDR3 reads CASSSGGGSYNEQFF. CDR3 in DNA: TGTGCCAGCAGCAGCGGAGGGGGCTCCTACAATGAGCAGTTCTTC. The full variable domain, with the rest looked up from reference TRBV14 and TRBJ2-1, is EAGVTQFPSHSVIEKGQTVTLRCDPISGHDNLYWYRRVMGKEIKFLLHFVKESKQDESGMPNNRFLAERTGGTYSTLKVQPAELEDSGVYFCASSSGGGSYNEQFFGPGTRLTVL.

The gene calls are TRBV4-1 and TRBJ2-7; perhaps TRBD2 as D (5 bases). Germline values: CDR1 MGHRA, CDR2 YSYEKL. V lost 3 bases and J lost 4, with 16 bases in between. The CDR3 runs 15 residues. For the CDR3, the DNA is TGCGCCAGCAGCCAGGACTGGGCCGAGGGATACGAGCAGTACTTC. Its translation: CASSQDWAEGYEQYF.

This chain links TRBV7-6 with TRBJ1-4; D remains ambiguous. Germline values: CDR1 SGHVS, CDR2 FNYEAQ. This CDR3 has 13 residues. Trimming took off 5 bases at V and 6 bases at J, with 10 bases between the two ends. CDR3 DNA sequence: TGTGCCAGCAGCAACCGGGAGGATGAAAAACTGTTTTTT. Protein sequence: CASSNREDEKLFF.

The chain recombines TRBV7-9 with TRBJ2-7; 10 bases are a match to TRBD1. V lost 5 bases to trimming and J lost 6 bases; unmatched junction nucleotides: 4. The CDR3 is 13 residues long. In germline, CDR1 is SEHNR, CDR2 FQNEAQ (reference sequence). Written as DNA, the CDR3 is TGTGCCAGCAGCCGGGACAGGGGAATCGAGCAGTACTTC. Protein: CASSRDRGIEQYF.